A single sample is the source of the 14 T cell receptor beta chains below, sequenced in a study of CD8 T cells in ankylosing spondylitis. Via MiXCR, TCRdb re-called the 5' RACE reads, giving one row per CDR3 protein. The sample comprises 50,000 to 75,000 distinct CDR3 sequences, about 6.2% of which are singletons, and 5% rests with the top ten. The source material was synovial fluid, either unsorted or a sorted T cell fraction (not recorded which). The receptors derive from a male donor with ankylosing spondylitis.

There are many counts of this clonotype. The chain joins TRBV6-2 or TRBV6-3 to TRBJ2-7; no firm D call. Trimming left V 0 bases short and J 3 bases short, with 12 bases between. CDR1 is MNHEY, CDR2 SVGEGT, per germline. CDR3 length equals 15 residues. The CDR3 DNA sequence: TGTGCCAGCAGTTACTCGATTAATCTGAACTACGAGCAGTACTTC. It codes for CASSYSINLNYEQYF.

This clonotype was seen repeatedly, ten times or more. V usage is TRBV7-3 and J usage is TRBJ2-1; a possible D gene is TRBD1 (5 bases). Trimming took off 0 bases at V and 8 bases at J, with 17 bases between the two ends. The CDR3 runs to 16 residues. The germline V gene encodes CDR1 SGHTA and CDR2 FQGTGA. In DNA, the CDR3 is TGTGCCAGCAGCTTAACCCCCCCCAGACAGATACATGAGCAGTTCTTC. Protein: CASSLTPPRQIHEQFF.

This clonotype was seen at least ten times. The chain links TRBV12-3 or TRBV12-4 to TRBJ2-3, with D perhaps assigned TRBD1 or TRBD2 (5 bases each). V was cut by 4 bases and J by 5 bases, with 16 bases left in between. CDR3 length equals 15 residues. Here the CDR3 reads CASSSGTPPGDTQYF. The CDR3 DNA is TGTGCCAGCAGTTCCGGGACCCCTCCCGGAGATACGCAGTATTTT.

In its sample, this clonotype was seen many times. CDR3 in DNA: TGCGCCAGTTCACAACCTAGCGCCGTGGAGACAGATACGCAGTATTTT. This translates into CASSQPSAVETDTQYF. The chain has TRBV5-1 and TRBJ2-3; D might be TRBD2 (6 bases). Germline V CDR1 and CDR2: SGHRS, YFSETQ. The CDR3 extends over 16 amino acids. V was trimmed by 8 bases and J by 3 bases, leaving 22 bases between them.

This clonotype was seen only a few times. The V and J genes are TRBV19 and TRBJ1-1, with TRBD1 matching 7 bases. The ends lost 3 bases at V and 1 base at J; junction bases unmatched: 8. The CDR3 spans 16 residues. CDR1 and CDR2 from the germline V gene are LNHDA and SQIVND (reference sequence). CDR3 protein: CASSIGTGAPNTEAFF. The CDR3 DNA follows: TGTGCCAGTAGTATCGGAACAGGGGCCCCGAACACTGAAGCTTTCTTT.

This clonotype was seen a handful of times. The chain couples TRBV12-3 or TRBV12-4 to TRBJ2-6, with 7 bases identical to TRBD1. The J segment lost 0 bases and the V segment lost 2 bases, leaving 4 bases of the junction unmatched. The CDR3 extends over 17 amino acids. CDR3 region: CASSLQGDSSGANVLTF. CDR3 coding DNA: TGTGCCAGCAGTTTACAGGGGGATAGCTCTGGGGCCAACGTCCTGACTTTC.

As to this clonotype: At one boundary the junction diverges from the germline segment, which might be a read error. This sequence joins TRBV28 and TRBJ2-5; 8 bases are a match to TRBD1. This CDR3 contains 15 residues. Germline V lookup: CDR1 MDHEN, CDR2 SYDVKM. CDR3 residues: CASSQIDGTGEAQYF. DNA of the CDR3: TGTGCCAGCAGTCAAATTGATGGGACAGGAGAGGCCCAGTACTTC.

The rearrangement links TRBV2 to TRBJ2-4, with 8 bases that match TRBD2. J lost 0 bases, V lost 5 bases, and 9 bases had no gene match. The CDR3 consists of 17 residues. Germline lookup yields CDR1 SNHLY and CDR2 FYNNEI. The CDR3 nucleotides read TGTGCCAGCAGTCGGGAGGGATTCGCACTAGCCAAAAACATTCAGTACTTC. This gives the protein CASSREGFALAKNIQYF. Variable domain in full (rest from reference TRBV2 and TRBJ2-4): EPEVTQTPSHQVTQMGQEVILRCVPISNHLYFYWYRQILGQKVEFLVSFYNNEISEKSEIFDDQFSVERPDGSNFTLKIRSTKLEDSAMYFCASSREGFALAKNIQYFGAGTRLSVL.

In its sample, this clonotype was seen many times. The rearrangement uses TRBV4-1 and TRBJ1-2, with a possible D match to TRBD1 (5 bases). The germline V gene has CDR1 MGHRA and CDR2 YSYEKL. Trimming shortened V by 3 bases and J by 2 bases, and 10 bases separated the two germline ends. The CDR3 has 14 residues. The CDR3: CASSQIQGNYGYTF. The DNA for the CDR3 is TGCGCCAGCAGCCAGATCCAGGGAAACTATGGCTACACCTTC.

This clonotype was recorded at least ten times. The chain is built from TRBV7-2 and TRBJ1-1; D may be TRBD1 (5 bases). Between the trimmed V and J ends, which lost 2 bases and 4 bases, there was a span of 14 bases. CDR3 length equals 15 residues. Germline assignment: CDR1 SGHTA and CDR2 FQGNSA. CDR3 amino acids: CASSLSPGYSTEAFF. The CDR3 DNA sequence: TGTGCCAGCAGCTTATCCCCAGGGTACTCCACTGAAGCTTTCTTT.

This clonotype was observed many times. The chain couples TRBV20-1 to TRBJ2-5, with D possibly matching TRBD1 (5 bases). This CDR3 contains 12 residues. Trimming shortened V by 6 bases and J by 5 bases, and 13 bases separated the two germline ends. The germline CDR1 and CDR2 sequences are DFQATT and SNEGSKA (reference sequence). CDR3 sequence (DNA): TGCAGTGCCAGACAGAACGTGGAGACCCAGTACTTC. Encoded protein: CSARQNVETQYF.

This clonotype turned up a few times. V usage is TRBV19 and J usage is TRBJ2-6; TRBD1 aligns across 11 bases. The V gene end was trimmed by 6 bases and the J gene end by 2 bases; junction bases not matched to a gene: 0. This CDR3 has 15 residues. The germline V gene has CDR1 LNHDA and CDR2 SQIVND (reference sequence). In nucleotides, the CDR3 is TGTGCCAGTAGGGACAGGGGGCCTGGGGCCAACGTCCTGACTTTC. Translating it yields CASRDRGPGANVLTF. Based on the CDR3 plus reference TRBV19 and TRBJ2-6, the full variable domain is DGGITQSPKYLFRKEGQNVTLSCEQNLNHDAMYWYRQDPGQGLRLIYYSQIVNDFQKGDIAEGYSVSREKKESFPLTVTSAQKNPTAFYLCASRDRGPGANVLTFGAGSRLTVL.

This clonotype rates as medium-sized. In DNA, the CDR3 is TGTGCCAGCAGCTTAATCACGGGAGGCTCCACAAGTGAGCAGTTCTTC. The encoded protein is CASSLITGGSTSEQFF. The chain combines TRBV5-6 with TRBJ2-1, with 7 bases lining up with TRBD2. Germline CDR1 is SGHDT and CDR2 is YYEEEE. V lost 2 bases to trimming and J lost 9 bases; unmatched junction nucleotides: 14. The CDR3 sequence is 16 residues long.

The chain carries TRBV14 and TRBJ2-3; D remains ambiguous. This CDR3 is built from 14 residues. CDR1 is SGHDN and CDR2 is FVKESK in the germline V gene. Trimming removed 4 bases at V and 4 bases at J, with 12 bases between. CDR3 coding DNA: TGTGCCAGCAGCCTTACTTTATCGGCAGATACGCAGTATTTT. Its translation: CASSLTLSADTQYF.